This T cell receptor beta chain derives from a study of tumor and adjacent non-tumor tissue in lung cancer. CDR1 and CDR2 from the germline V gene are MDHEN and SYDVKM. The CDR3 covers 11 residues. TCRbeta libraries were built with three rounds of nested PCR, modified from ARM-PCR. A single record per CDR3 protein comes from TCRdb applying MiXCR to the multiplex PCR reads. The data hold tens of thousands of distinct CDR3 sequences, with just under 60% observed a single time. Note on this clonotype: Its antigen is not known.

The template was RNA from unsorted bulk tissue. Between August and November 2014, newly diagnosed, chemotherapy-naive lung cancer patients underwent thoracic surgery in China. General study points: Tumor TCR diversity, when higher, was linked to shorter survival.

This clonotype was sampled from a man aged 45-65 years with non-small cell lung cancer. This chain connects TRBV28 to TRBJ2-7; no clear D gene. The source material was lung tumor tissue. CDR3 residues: CTGHIPYEQYF. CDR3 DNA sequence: TGTACCGGCCATATCCCCTACGAGCAGTACTTC.